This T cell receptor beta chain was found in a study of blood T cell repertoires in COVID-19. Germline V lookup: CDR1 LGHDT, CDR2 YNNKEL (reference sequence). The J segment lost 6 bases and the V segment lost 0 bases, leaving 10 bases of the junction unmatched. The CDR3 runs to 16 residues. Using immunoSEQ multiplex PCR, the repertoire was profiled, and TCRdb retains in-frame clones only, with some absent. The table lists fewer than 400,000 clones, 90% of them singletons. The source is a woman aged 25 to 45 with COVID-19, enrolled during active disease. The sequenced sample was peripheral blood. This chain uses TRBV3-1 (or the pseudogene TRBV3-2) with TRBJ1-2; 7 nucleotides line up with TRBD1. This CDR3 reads CASSQDRAGGKNGYTF. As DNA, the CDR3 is TGTGCCAGCAGCCAAGATCGGGCAGGGGGTAAGAATGGCTACACCTTC.